These 8 T cell receptor beta chains share one sample of origin, sequenced in a study of T cell responses to AZD1222 COVID-19 vaccine. This table comes from immunoSEQ multiplex PCR, and its TCRdb copy is limited to in-frame clones, with some not included. This repertoire shows under 110,000 clones, 86% found once; its top ten account for about 1.5%. This specimen consisted of peripheral blood, obtained on day 0 of AZD1222 vaccination. The receptors originated from an adult in good health.

V usage is TRBV6-5 and J usage is TRBJ1-2; 7 bases are shared with TRBD1. The length of the CDR3 is 12 residues. Germline CDR1 MNHEY, CDR2 SVGAGI. V shed 10 bases, J shed 7 bases, and the junction held 9 bases outside the gene matches. The CDR3 DNA reads TGTGCCATAGGAACAGGGGAGAGTGGCTACACCTTC. Translated, it gives CAIGTGESGYTF.

The rearrangement joins TRBV3-1 (or the pseudogene TRBV3-2) to TRBJ2-2; D gene ambiguous. The V end was cut by 6 bases, the J end by 3 bases, with 5 bases between. Looked up from germline, CDR1 is LGHDT and CDR2 is YNNKEL (reference sequence). The length of the CDR3 is 12 residues. Here the CDR3 reads CASRWHTGELFF. The CDR3 DNA follows: TGTGCCAGCAGGTGGCACACCGGGGAGCTGTTTTTT.

The chain uses TRBV20-1 and TRBJ2-7; tentative D call: TRBD2 (6 bases). The CDR3 is made up of 15 amino acids. V shed 3 bases and J shed 5 bases, with 20 bases lying between them. CDR1 and CDR2 from the germline V gene are DFQATT and SNEGSKA (reference sequence). The CDR3 reads CSASRRERGRDEQYF. The CDR3 coding sequence is TGCAGTGCTAGTCGGAGGGAGAGGGGCCGCGACGAGCAGTACTTC.

V usage is TRBV27 and J usage is TRBJ1-2; 10 nucleotides agree with TRBD1. The CDR3 runs 15 residues. The V and J ends lost 2 bases and 6 bases, in that order; junction bases with no gene match: 6. The germline gives CDR1 MNHEY, CDR2 SMNVEV (reference sequence). CDR3 bases: TGTGCCAGCAGTTTACGACAGGGGGCGCCCCATGGCTACACCTTC. This codes for CASSLRQGAPHGYTF.

The rearrangement uses TRBV5-1 and TRBJ2-7; 9 bases are a match to TRBD1. The germline CDR1 and CDR2 sequences are SGHRS and YFSETQ. This CDR3 has 16 residues. Trimming took 4 bases from V and 5 from J; bases not matched to a gene: 13. The CDR3 coding sequence is TGCGCCAGCAGCACCGACAGGGGGGGCGGGGGTGACGAGCAGTACTTC. It encodes CASSTDRGGGGDEQYF.

V is TRBV5-1 and J is TRBJ1-6; D is ambiguous. Trimming shortened V by 5 bases and J by 0 bases, and 9 bases separated the two germline ends. Germline CDR1 and CDR2: SGHRS and YFSETQ. The CDR3 covers 15 residues. The chain's CDR3 is CASRLQSSYNSPLHF. CDR3 nucleotide sequence: TGCGCCAGCAGGTTACAGAGCTCCTATAATTCACCCCTCCACTTT.

The chain employs TRBV25-1 and TRBJ2-1, with a tentative D call TRBD2 (5 bases). CDR1 and CDR2 from the germline V gene are MGHDK and SYGVNS. V was clipped by 6 bases and J by 0 bases, with 21 bases between them. This CDR3 spans 18 amino acids. The CDR3: CASSRHGGAASSYNEQFF. CDR3 bases: TGTGCCAGCAGCCGACATGGCGGAGCGGCTAGCTCCTACAATGAGCAGTTCTTC.

This clone was found a few times. The chain joins TRBV9 to TRBJ1-3, with D unclear. V dropped 0 bases and J dropped 0 bases, with 10 bases sitting between them. The CDR3 length is 16 residues. The germline CDR1 and CDR2 sequences are SGDLS and YYNGEE. The CDR3 here is CASSVGDANSGNTIYF. CDR3 DNA: TGTGCCAGCAGCGTAGGTGACGCAAACTCTGGAAACACCATATATTTT.